Below are 7 T cell receptor beta chains sequenced from a single sample in a study of OX40 agonist ivuxolimab in advanced cancers. The library was prepared using the immunoSEQ multiplex PCR assay. TCRdb holds this immuneACCESS table with in-frame rearrangements only. Some clones are missing; in checked studies, unresolved V genes explain under half, and the rest has no known cause. This sample gives more than 7,500 clones in total; around nine tenths of them show up just once. The ten largest account for approximately 10% of the sample. Specimen: CD4+ or CD8+ T cells sorted from blood, collected in a trial of the OX40 agonist ivuxolimab. The source is an adult with an advanced solid tumor such as melanoma, head and neck, liver or kidney cancer.

V is TRBV19 and J is TRBJ2-5; 7 nucleotides align to TRBD1. J lost 1 base, V lost 3 bases, and 5 bases had no gene match. This CDR3 is 15 amino acids long. Germline CDR1 and CDR2: LNHDA and SQIVND (reference sequence). The CDR3 DNA reads as TGTGCCAGTAGTATTCAGGCAGGGGGCCAAGAGACCCAGTACTTC. Its translation: CASSIQAGGQETQYF. Complete variable domain (other parts from reference TRBV19 and TRBJ2-5): DGGITQSPKYLFRKEGQNVTLSCEQNLNHDAMYWYRQDPGQGLRLIYYSQIVNDFQKGDIAEGYSVSREKKESFPLTVTSAQKNPTAFYLCASSIQAGGQETQYFGPGTRLLVL.

This chain links TRBV10-2 with TRBJ1-1, with D tentatively TRBD1 (6 bases). This CDR3 is 12 amino acids long. Per the germline V gene, CDR1 is WSHSY and CDR2 is SAAADI. The V end was cut by 6 bases, the J end by 4 bases, with 9 bases between. CDR3 protein: CASSQGLTEAFF. The CDR3 nucleotides are TGCGCCAGCAGCCAGGGGCTCACTGAAGCTTTCTTT.

This clone has only a few counts. The chain recombines TRBV7-2 with TRBJ1-1; D unresolved. V was pared by 6 bases and J by 0 bases, with 11 bases between. The length of the CDR3 is 14 residues. CDR1 SGHTA and CDR2 FQGNSA come from the germline V gene. CDR3 loop: CASSSIRLNTEAFF. The DNA of the CDR3 is TGTGCCAGCAGTTCGATAAGACTGAACACTGAAGCTTTCTTT.

As DNA, the CDR3 is TGTGCCAGTACCCTCGGGGGTCCCAATCAGCCCCAGCATTTT. Amino acid sequence: CASTLGGPNQPQHF. The genes are TRBV19 and TRBJ1-5, with D maybe TRBD1 (5 bases). The CDR3 is 14 residues long. The V end was cut by 7 bases, the J end by 3 bases, with 13 bases between. The V gene's germline CDR1 is LNHDA and CDR2 SQIVND (reference sequence).

The chain links TRBV14 to TRBJ2-5, with TRBD2 as a possible D gene (6 bases). Trimming removed 4 bases at V and 2 bases at J, with 14 bases between. CDR3 length: 15 amino acids. Germline CDR1 is SGHDN and CDR2 is FVKESK. The CDR3 region has the DNA TGTGCCAGCAGCCCGGAGGGGTATCGACAAGAGACCCAGTACTTC. Translated: CASSPEGYRQETQYF.

The chain has TRBV13 and TRBJ2-1; TRBD2 is a possible D gene (6 bases). The CDR3 totals 14 residues. Trimming removed 0 bases from V and 4 bases from J, with 7 bases in between. Germline V gene sequence: CDR1 PRHDT, CDR2 FYEKMQ (reference sequence). The CDR3, as DNA: TGTGCCAGCAGCTTAGGCGCGGGATACAATGAGCAGTTCTTC. Translating gives CASSLGAGYNEQFF.

The genes are TRBV19 and TRBJ2-7; TRBD1 might be the D (6 bases). Germline values: CDR1 LNHDA, CDR2 SQIVND (reference sequence). Trimming took 6 bases from V and 4 from J, leaving 19 bases between them. The CDR3 is 15 amino acids. The CDR3 DNA follows: TGTGCCAGTAGGACCACCGGGGACATTCTTTACGAGCAGTACTTC. This encodes CASRTTGDILYEQYF.